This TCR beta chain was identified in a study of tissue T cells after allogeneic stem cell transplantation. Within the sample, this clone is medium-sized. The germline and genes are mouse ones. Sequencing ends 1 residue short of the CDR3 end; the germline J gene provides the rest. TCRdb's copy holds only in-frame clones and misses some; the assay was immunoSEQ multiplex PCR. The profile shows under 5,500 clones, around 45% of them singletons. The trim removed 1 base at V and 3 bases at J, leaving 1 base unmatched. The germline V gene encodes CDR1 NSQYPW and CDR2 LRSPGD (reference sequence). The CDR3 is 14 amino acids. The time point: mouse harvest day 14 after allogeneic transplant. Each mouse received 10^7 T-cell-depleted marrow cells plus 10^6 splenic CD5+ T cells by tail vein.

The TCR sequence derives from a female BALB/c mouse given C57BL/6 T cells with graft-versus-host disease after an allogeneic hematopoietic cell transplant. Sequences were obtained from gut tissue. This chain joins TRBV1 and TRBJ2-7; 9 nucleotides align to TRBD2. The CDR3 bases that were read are TGCACCTGCAGTGCAGCTGGGGGGGACTATGAACAGTAC. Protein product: CTCSAAGGDYEQY. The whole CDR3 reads CTCSAAGGDYEQYF.